Below are 4 T cell receptor beta chains sequenced from a single sample in a study of response to subunit inactivated influenza vaccine. TCRdb processed the RT-PCR reads anew with MiXCR; each CDR3 protein has one entry. The repertoire has fewer than 600,000 distinct CDR3 sequences, 6% to 9% of them found once; the top ten carry approximately 14%. This specimen consisted of PBMCs from blood, obtained less than 25 months after vaccination. All receptors come from a man aged 45 to 70 who received an inactivated influenza vaccine.

This clonotype was recorded at least ten times. V gene TRBV27 combines with J gene TRBJ2-1; D is perhaps TRBD2 (7 bases). The CDR3 is made up of 17 amino acids. Germline loops: CDR1 MNHEY, CDR2 SMNVEV (reference sequence). Between the trimmed V and J ends, which lost 5 bases and 7 bases, there was a span of 24 bases. The DNA of the CDR3 is TGTGCCAGCAGTCCGAAGGGCGGGGGCGCGGTAGGAAATGAGCAGTTCTTC. Protein product: CASSPKGGGAVGNEQFF.

In this sample, this clonotype turned up a few times. The V gene is TRBV6-5, the J gene TRBJ1-1, with D possibly being TRBD1 (6 bases). This CDR3 comprises 18 residues. Deletions cut 2 bases from V and 1 base from J, with 20 bases between. CDR1 MNHEY and CDR2 SVGAGI come from the germline V gene. The CDR3 DNA reads as TGTGCCAGCAGTTACGGGTGGGGTTGGGACACACCGAACACTGAAGCTTTCTTT. This translates into CASSYGWGWDTPNTEAFF.

This clonotype was seen a few times. In DNA form, the CDR3 reads TGTGCCAGCAGTCCAGGGGAGGGGGCGAGTGGAAACACCATATATTTT. The encoded protein is CASSPGEGASGNTIYF. The V and J genes are TRBV6-1 and TRBJ1-3, with 7 bases aligning to TRBD1. Trimming took 5 bases from V and 3 from J; bases not matched to a gene: 10. CDR1 and CDR2 (germline): MNHNS, SASEGT. The CDR3 sequence is 16 residues long.

The rearrangement joins TRBV4-1 to TRBJ2-2; 10 nucleotides align to TRBD2. The CDR3 spans 19 residues. The J segment lost 2 bases and the V segment lost 0 bases, leaving 9 bases of the junction unmatched. CDR1 and CDR2 (germline): MGHRA, YSYEKL. The chain's CDR3 is CASSQDPRAGGINTGELFF. For the CDR3, the DNA is TGCGCCAGCAGCCAAGATCCACGAGCGGGGGGGATAAACACCGGGGAGCTGTTTTTT.